This T cell receptor beta chain was found in a study of CD8+CD57+ T cells in acquired aplastic anemia. Across the study: The average for DNA from sorted CD4+ and CD8+ cells was roughly 3 ug. Read counts for CD4+ cells (from healthy donors) averaged roughly 10 million. Whole-study findings and limits: Sharing between patients and controls was observed for around 30 CD8+ CDR3 sequences.

According to the study, genomic DNA was the template for TCR beta VDJ and CDR3 profiling. TCRdb reanalysed the reads using MiXCR and keeps one entry per CDR3 protein. The repertoire holds approximately 99,000 distinct CDR3 sequences, with 51% as singletons. The CDR3 is 14 amino acids. V lost 4 bases and J lost 0, with 13 bases in between. Looked up from germline, CDR1 is SQVTM and CDR2 is ANQGSEA. Of note for this clonotype: As yet, its antigen is unknown.

Material: sorted CD4+, CD8+, or CD8+CD57+ T cells (not recorded which) from PBMCs. This rearrangement joins TRBV29-1 to TRBJ2-7; D is unclear. The clonotype originates from a human donor in good health, serving as a control. The CDR3 bases are TGCAGCGTTGTACGTGGCCTGTCCTCCTACGAGCAGTACTTC. Its translation: CSVVRGLSSYEQYF.